This T cell receptor (beta chain) was documented in a study of T cell repertoires in cytomegalovirus infection. As for this clonotype: The antigen remains undetermined.

The CDR3 is made up of 16 amino acids. Germline V gene lookup returns CDR1 MNHEY and CDR2 SVGAGI. The J segment lost 0 bases and the V segment lost 2 bases, leaving 2 bases of the junction unmatched. Each CDR3 protein gets one entry after TCRdb re-called the reads with MiXCR. Of tens of thousands of distinct CDR3 sequences listed, 45% to 50% were seen once; the top ten hold just over 90%. This sequence was found in a human donor in good health (CMV status not recorded). Some clones in this sample may be carry-over from other donors' samples. The material sequenced was CD8+ T cells from cultured PBMCs, taken from culture after CMV antigen stimulation. The chain uses TRBV6-5 and TRBJ2-1, with 9 bases lining up with TRBD1. The CDR3 region has the DNA TGTGCCAGCAGTTACGACAGGGGGAGCTCCTACAATGAGCAGTTCTTC. Amino acid sequence: CASSYDRGSSYNEQFF.